The 3 T cell receptor beta chains below were found in one sample sequenced in a study of T-cell reconstitution after alpha-beta-depleted transplantation in children. It was with unique molecular identifiers that the TCRbeta library was prepared. TCRdb processed the PCR reads anew with MiXCR; each CDR3 protein has one entry. The data contain 250,000 to 350,000 distinct CDR3 sequences, around 25% of them seen just once; the ten biggest clones take up roughly 9.7%. The sample here was PBMCs, mostly from graft donor cells, taken 180 days after TCRalphabeta/CD19-depleted stem cell transplant. These receptors were collected from a male patient between 10 and 17 years old who had a stem cell transplant for acute lymphoblastic leukemia, so the T cells may come from the graft donor.

The sample holds a few counts of this clonotype. The V and J genes are TRBV5-1 and TRBJ2-3, with TRBD2 as a possible D gene (5 bases). Trimming cost V 1 base and J 6 bases, with 18 bases left between them. Germline values: CDR1 SGHRS, CDR2 YFSETQ. CDR3 length: 16 amino acids. CDR3 sequence (DNA): TGCGCCAGCAGCTTGCCACCTTCCGGGTCGGGGGATACGCAGTATTTT. Protein sequence: CASSLPPSGSGDTQYF. Looking up the rest from reference TRBV5-1 and TRBJ2-3 gives the full variable domain: KAGVTQTPRYLIKTRGQQVTLSCSPISGHRSVSWYQQTPGQGLQFLFEYFSETQRNKGNFPGRFSGRQFSNSRSEMNVSTLELGDSALYLCASSLPPSGSGDTQYFGPGTRLTVL.

The genes are TRBV6-1 and TRBJ2-3; D not certain. V lost 7 bases, J lost 2 bases, and 13 bases lay in between. From germline, CDR1 is MNHNS and CDR2 SASEGT. The CDR3 loop spans 14 amino acids. The CDR3 DNA follows: TGTGCCAGCACCATTACACCTAACACAGATACGCAGTATTTT. Residues: CASTITPNTDTQYF.

The gene calls are TRBV23-1 and TRBJ2-3; a possible D gene is TRBD2 (6 bases). TRBV23-1 is recorded as an ORF, its role being uncertain. The CDR3 contains 20 residues. Between the trimmed V and J ends, which lost 0 bases and 6 bases, there was a span of 28 bases. CDR3 loop: CASSQSGGTPKFGTTDTQYF. Written as DNA, the CDR3 is TGCGCCAGCAGTCAATCTGGGGGGACCCCAAAATTTGGTACCACGGATACGCAGTATTTT.